The 30 T cell receptor beta chains below were found in one sample sequenced in a study of graft-versus-host responses after intestinal transplantation. Method: immunoSEQ multiplex PCR; TCRdb's copy keeps in-frame clones and lacks some. Of some 90,000 clones detected, roughly 85% appear once; the ten largest clones hold approximately 0.84%. These TCRs' antigens remain unknown. The sample consisted of unstimulated CD4+ T cells sorted from spleen or lymph node cells, taken before intestinal transplant. The receptors derive from a human donor who received an intestinal transplant.

J is TRBJ2-4 and V is TRBV9, with 11 bases aligning to TRBD1. The germline CDR1 and CDR2 sequences are SGDLS and YYNGEE. The CDR3 loop spans 15 amino acids. With 3 bases clipped from V and 7 bases from J, the junction kept 6 bases outside the gene matches. CDR3 sequence (DNA): TGTGCCAGCAGCGGGGGGGACAGGGGGACTAACATTCAGTACTTC. Translating it yields CASSGGDRGTNIQYF.

The chain employs TRBV5-1 and TRBJ1-3; D not resolved. The CDR3 is made up of 12 amino acids. The germline V gene has CDR1 SGHRS and CDR2 YFSETQ. Trimming removed 4 bases from V and 3 bases from J, with 5 bases in between. The DNA of the CDR3 is TGCGCCAGCAGCCCCCGTGGAAACACCATATATTTT. Translation gives CASSPRGNTIYF.

The chain employs TRBV6-1 and TRBJ2-3; 9 bases are a match to TRBD2. The germline CDR1 and CDR2 sequences are MNHNS and SASEGT. Trimming at V came to 7 bases and at J to 0 bases, leaving 5 bases not matched to a gene. CDR3 length: 15 residues. CDR3 DNA sequence: TGTGCCAGCAAACGACTAGCGGCTAGCACAGATACGCAGTATTTT. Its translation: CASKRLAASTDTQYF.

The chain has TRBV6-5 and TRBJ1-5; 8 bases match TRBD1. The CDR3 loop spans 15 amino acids. Germline-derived CDR1 and CDR2 are MNHEY and SVGAGI. Trimming took 5 bases from V and 1 from J; bases not matched to a gene: 4. The CDR3 is CASSGQGFSNQPQHF. The CDR3 bases are TGTGCCAGCAGTGGACAGGGTTTCAGCAATCAGCCCCAGCATTTT.

The V gene is TRBV4-1, the J gene TRBJ2-1; TRBD2 matches 10 bases. The junction had 4 bases not matched to a gene; V was cut back by 0 bases and J by 5 bases. CDR1 MGHRA and CDR2 YSYEKL come from the germline V gene. This CDR3 has 16 amino acids. The CDR3 reads CASSQEGLAANNEQFF. Written as DNA, the CDR3 is TGCGCCAGCAGCCAAGAAGGACTAGCGGCCAACAATGAGCAGTTCTTC.

V is TRBV18 and J is TRBJ2-2, with 8 bases lining up with TRBD2. Trimming removed 6 bases from V and 2 bases from J; junction bases left unmatched: 8. The CDR3 is made up of 16 amino acids. CDR1 and CDR2 (germline): KGHSH, LQKENI. CDR3 amino acids: CASSKNSGGNTGELFF. The CDR3 region has the DNA TGTGCCAGCTCTAAGAACAGCGGGGGAAACACCGGGGAGCTGTTTTTT.

This clone was detected a few times. The V and J genes are TRBV6-1 and TRBJ2-7; D call uncertain. CDR1 MNHNS and CDR2 SASEGT come from the germline V gene. Trimming shortened V by 5 bases and J by 3 bases, and 8 bases separated the two germline ends. This CDR3 region has 12 residues. This CDR3 reads CASSKDGYEQYF. For the CDR3, the DNA is TGTGCCAGCAGTAAAGACGGCTACGAGCAGTACTTC.

The chain employs TRBV29-1 and TRBJ2-5; the D is unclear. The V and J ends lost 2 bases and 4 bases respectively, with 8 bases between them. The germline V gene encodes CDR1 SQVTM and CDR2 ANQGSEA. The CDR3 length is 12 residues. CDR3 protein: CSVENSLETQYF. The CDR3 nucleotides read TGCAGCGTTGAAAACAGTCTAGAGACCCAGTACTTC.

J is TRBJ1-2 and V is TRBV5-1; 7 bases are shared with TRBD1. The V and J ends lost 5 bases and 5 bases, in that order; junction bases with no gene match: 9. CDR1 is SGHRS, CDR2 YFSETQ, per germline. This CDR3 spans 14 amino acids. This chain's CDR3 is CASSLGGSYYGYTF. In DNA form, the CDR3 reads TGCGCCAGCAGTTTAGGGGGCTCTTATTATGGCTACACCTTC.

The rearrangement links TRBV19 to TRBJ1-6, with D uncertain. The CDR3 is 14 amino acids. Germline assignment: CDR1 LNHDA and CDR2 SQIVND (reference sequence). The V and J ends lost 5 bases and 0 bases respectively, with 5 bases between them. The CDR3, as DNA: TGTGCCAGTAGTGATAGCTCCTATAATTCACCCCTCCACTTT. Translating it yields CASSDSSYNSPLHF.

The CDR3 loop reads CASGGQLNTEAFF. The CDR3 nucleotides are TGTGCCAGTGGAGGACAGTTGAACACTGAAGCTTTCTTT. The V gene is TRBV19, the J gene TRBJ1-1, with a tentative D call TRBD1 (6 bases). The germline V and J ends were trimmed by 8 bases and 0 bases, with 10 bases remaining between them. The CDR3 is made up of 13 amino acids. Per germline, CDR1 LNHDA and CDR2 SQIVND (reference sequence). The variable domain in full, completed from reference TRBV19 and TRBJ1-1, reads DGGITQSPKYLFRKEGQNVTLSCEQNLNHDAMYWYRQDPGQGLRLIYYSQIVNDFQKGDIAEGYSVSREKKESFPLTVTSAQKNPTAFYLCASGGQLNTEAFFGQGTRLTVV.

The chain has TRBV5-1 and TRBJ2-5; D is possibly TRBD2 (6 bases). Between the trimmed V and J ends, which lost 0 bases and 5 bases, there was a span of 11 bases. Looked up from germline, CDR1 is SGHRS and CDR2 is YFSETQ. CDR3 length equals 14 residues. For the CDR3, the DNA is TGCGCCAGCAGCTTGGAGCGGGCGGCGGAGACCCAGTACTTC. Encoded protein: CASSLERAAETQYF.

The chain uses TRBV9 and TRBJ2-1; 11 bases are a match to TRBD2. Germline CDR1 is SGDLS and CDR2 is YYNGEE. The length of the CDR3 is 16 residues. Trimming cost V 4 bases and J 3 bases; bases outside gene matches: 6. CDR3 sequence reads: CASSPFGLAGYNEQFF. The DNA for the CDR3 is TGTGCCAGCAGCCCCTTTGGACTAGCGGGCTACAATGAGCAGTTCTTC.

This chain uses TRBV5-1 with TRBJ2-1, with 8 bases lining up with TRBD1. Losses at the gene ends were 4 bases for V and 3 bases for J; bases not matched to a gene: 9. The CDR3 covers 16 residues. Germline loops: CDR1 SGHRS, CDR2 YFSETQ. The CDR3 spells CASSPAGTGLYNEQFF. In nucleotides, the CDR3 is TGCGCCAGCAGCCCCGCCGGGACAGGACTCTACAATGAGCAGTTCTTC.

The chain links TRBV5-1 to TRBJ2-5; 12 bases fit TRBD2. V shed 8 bases, J shed 3 bases, and the junction held 11 bases outside the gene matches. The CDR3 runs 16 residues. Germline V lookup: CDR1 SGHRS, CDR2 YFSETQ. CDR3 sequence reads: CASSTSGRGNEETQYF. CDR3 in DNA: TGCGCCAGTTCGACTAGCGGGAGAGGGAATGAAGAGACCCAGTACTTC.

The rearrangement links TRBV30 to TRBJ2-1; TRBD1 aligns across 8 bases. The CDR3 is 13 residues long. The ends lost 4 bases at V and 2 bases at J; junction bases unmatched: 1. CDR1 and CDR2 from the germline V gene are GTSNPN and SVGIG (reference sequence). CDR3 region: CAWTGGPYNEQFF. Here the CDR3 DNA reads TGTGCCTGGACAGGGGGCCCCTACAATGAGCAGTTCTTC.

The chain employs TRBV12-5 and TRBJ1-2; D unclear. Germline values: CDR1 LGHNT, CDR2 FRNRAP. The ends were cut back, 6 bases at V and 13 bases at J, with 18 bases in the middle. This CDR3 region has 12 residues. For the CDR3, the DNA is TGTGCTAGTGGAGTGGGGTCCGGGATGAGCACCTTC. It yields the protein CASGVGSGMSTF. Combining the CDR3 with reference TRBV12-5 and TRBJ1-2 gives the whole variable domain DARVTQTPRHKVTEMGQEVTMRCQPILGHNTVFWYRQTMMQGLELLAYFRNRAPLDDSGMPKDRFSAEMPDATLATLKIQPSEPRDSAVYFCASGVGSGMSTFGSGTRLTVV.

The chain is built from TRBV28 and TRBJ1-1; no reliable D call. The germline V gene has CDR1 MDHEN and CDR2 SYDVKM. The germline V and J ends were trimmed by 2 bases and 8 bases, with 12 bases remaining between them. The CDR3 loop spans 13 amino acids. The CDR3 reads CASSLGPEWEAFF. As DNA, the CDR3 is TGTGCCAGCAGTTTAGGTCCAGAATGGGAAGCTTTCTTT.

The chain combines TRBV5-1 with TRBJ1-2; TRBD1 matches 7 bases. The CDR3 covers 12 residues. Germline V gene sequence: CDR1 SGHRS, CDR2 YFSETQ. Trimming at V came to 5 bases and at J to 6 bases, leaving 4 bases not matched to a gene. Here the CDR3 reads CASSTGVHGYTF. The CDR3 region has the DNA TGCGCCAGCAGTACAGGGGTCCATGGCTACACCTTC.

This chain connects TRBV11-3 to TRBJ2-3; tentative D call: TRBD2 (5 bases). The germline V gene has CDR1 SGHNT and CDR2 YENEEA. The CDR3 spans 13 residues. V was pared by 8 bases and J by 0 bases, with 9 bases between. Written as DNA, the CDR3 is TGTGCCAGCGCGAGGGCCAGCACAGATACGCAGTATTTT. Translated, it gives CASARASTDTQYF.

This clone appeared once. The CDR3 DNA follows: TGCAGCGATCGAGGCTGGGCAGATACGCAGTATTTT. Translated, it gives CSDRGWADTQYF. The V gene is TRBV29-1, the J gene TRBJ2-3; D is unclear. The V gene lost 7 bases and the J gene lost 4 bases, with 12 bases spanning the gap. The germline V gene encodes CDR1 SQVTM and CDR2 ANQGSEA. The CDR3 runs to 12 residues.

This clone was counted a few times. The V call is TRBV28, the J call TRBJ1-2; the D is unclear. The CDR3 consists of 15 residues. Germline CDR1 MDHEN, CDR2 SYDVKM. V was pared by 4 bases and J by 5 bases, with 17 bases between. The CDR3: CASSSPRKAAYGYTF. The CDR3 coding sequence is TGTGCCAGCAGTTCCCCCCGAAAGGCGGCGTATGGCTACACCTTC.

The V call is TRBV6-1, the J call TRBJ1-5; 7 nucleotides agree with TRBD1. This CDR3 has 16 residues. Germline V gene sequence: CDR1 MNHNS, CDR2 SASEGT. Germline trimming cut 3 bases from V and 2 bases from J; bases unmatched to any gene: 7. In DNA form, the CDR3 reads TGTGCCAGCAGTGACTTAGGGGACAGTCGCAATCAGCCCCAGCATTTT. Encoded protein: CASSDLGDSRNQPQHF.

This chain joins TRBV28 and TRBJ2-7, with D tentatively TRBD1 (5 bases). V lost 9 bases and J lost 0, with 15 bases in between. The CDR3 runs 14 residues. Germline V lookup: CDR1 MDHEN, CDR2 SYDVKM. The chain's CDR3 is CARARAPSSYEQYF. In nucleotides, the CDR3 is TGTGCCAGGGCCAGGGCCCCTAGCTCCTACGAGCAGTACTTC. Combining the CDR3 with reference TRBV28 and TRBJ2-7 gives the whole variable domain DVKVTQSSRYLVKRTGEKVFLECVQDMDHENMFWYRQDPGLGLRLIYFSYDVKMKEKGDIPEGYSVSREKKERFSLILESASTNQTSMYLCARARAPSSYEQYFGPGTRLTVT.

The V gene is TRBV7-3, the J gene TRBJ2-7, with 8 bases matching TRBD2. CDR3 length equals 13 residues. The junction had 4 bases not matched to a gene; V was cut back by 5 bases and J by 4 bases. Germline CDR1 and CDR2: SGHTA and FQGTGA. CDR3 DNA: TGTGCCAGCAGCCCGGGACTAGGTTACGAGCAGTACTTC. Translated, it gives CASSPGLGYEQYF.

The V and J genes are TRBV6-1 and TRBJ2-3; TRBD2 might be the D (7 bases). The CDR3 sequence is 14 residues long. Germline loops: CDR1 MNHNS, CDR2 SASEGT. Trimming removed 6 bases from V and 5 bases from J, with 15 bases in between. CDR3 sequence (DNA): TGTGCCAGCAGACCACGGGGGGCTGGAGATACGCAGTATTTT. Translated, it gives CASRPRGAGDTQYF.

The chain joins TRBV4-1 to TRBJ2-3, with D maybe TRBD2 (6 bases). V lost 7 bases and J 2 bases, leaving 16 bases between the germline ends. The CDR3 sequence is 15 residues long. Germline CDR1 is MGHRA and CDR2 is YSYEKL. This CDR3 is CASTTGGLSTDTQYF. The CDR3 DNA reads TGCGCCAGCACGACCGGAGGACTATCCACAGATACGCAGTATTTT.

This clone was seen a few times. The chain carries TRBV29-1 and TRBJ1-6; TRBD1 matches at 8 bases. J gave up 9 bases and V 4 bases, and 8 bases lay outside the gene matches. The CDR3 loop spans 14 amino acids. In germline, CDR1 is SQVTM, CDR2 ANQGSEA. CDR3 residues: CSVASGGHGSPLHF. The CDR3 DNA reads TGCAGCGTTGCGTCAGGGGGCCATGGTTCACCCCTCCACTTT. The full variable domain, rest sourced from reference TRBV29-1 and TRBJ1-6, is SAVISQKPSRDICQRGTSLTIQCQVDSQVTMMFWYRQQPGQSLTLIATANQGSEATYESGFVIDKFPISRPNLTFSTLTVSNMSPEDSSIYLCSVASGGHGSPLHFGNGTRLTVT.

The rearrangement joins TRBV19 to TRBJ1-5; maybe TRBD1 (5 bases). V shed 6 bases and J shed 7 bases, with 13 bases lying between them. Germline assignment: CDR1 LNHDA and CDR2 SQIVND (reference sequence). The CDR3 totals 13 residues. The CDR3 spells CASSQGFGQPQHF. The CDR3 DNA reads as TGTGCCAGTAGCCAGGGATTTGGGCAGCCCCAGCATTTT.

A single count supports this clone. The rearrangement joins TRBV5-1 to TRBJ1-2; TRBD1 aligns across 10 bases. The germline V gene has CDR1 SGHRS and CDR2 YFSETQ. The CDR3 totals 16 residues. V dropped 4 bases and J dropped 4; count of bases not matched to a gene: 10. The CDR3 loop reads CASSGAGTGAPYGYTF. CDR3 bases: TGCGCCAGCAGCGGGGCCGGGACAGGGGCGCCCTATGGCTACACCTTC.